This record covers a single T cell receptor (beta chain). Its antigen is not identified. This entry comes from a study of T cells in Graves' hyperthyroidism and ophthalmopathy. Study-level findings and limits: Most thyroid clonotypes expanded above 0.001 were also detected in blood.

TCR beta CDR3 regions were amplified from RNA transcripts. HTBI primers were the set used in a first-round RT-PCR of the TCR CDR3. TCRdb ran MiXCR on the multiplex PCR reads and lists one entry per CDR3 protein. The table includes over 300,000 distinct CDR3 sequences, around 14% detected once. Germline V gene sequence: CDR1 SEHNR, CDR2 FQNEAQ (reference sequence). The CDR3 contains 16 residues. Trimming at V came to 5 bases and at J to 1 base, leaving 8 bases not matched to a gene. J is TRBJ2-7 and V is TRBV7-9; 10 bases agree with TRBD2. The source is a woman in her sixties with Graves' hyperthyroidism. The sequencing input was blood. The CDR3 region has the DNA TGTGCCAGCAGCCTAGGGGGACTAGCGATATCCTACGAGCAGTACTTC. This encodes CASSLGGLAISYEQYF.